The 27 T cell receptor beta chains given below trace back to one sample, sequenced in a study of blood T cell repertoires in COVID-19. TCRdb's table, derived via immunoSEQ multiplex PCR, lists solely in-frame clones and lacks some. Of under 40,000 clones detected, about four fifths appear once; the ten largest clones hold more than 12%. Sequenced input: peripheral blood. Receptors were obtained from a man aged 45 to 65 with active or convalescent COVID-19.

The chain links TRBV6-5 to TRBJ2-7, with TRBD1 matching over 8 bases. The CDR3 loop spans 12 amino acids. Trimming cost V 9 bases and J 1 base; bases outside gene matches: 2. Per the germline V gene, CDR1 is MNHEY and CDR2 is SVGAGI. DNA for the CDR3: TGTGCCAGTCGACAGGGGTCCTACGAGCAGTACTTC. Amino acids: CASRQGSYEQYF.

This clone was found a few times. This rearrangement joins TRBV29-1 to TRBJ2-5, with 9 nucleotides matching TRBD2. CDR3 size: 16 residues. Germline CDR1 is SQVTM and CDR2 is ANQGSEA. J lost 4 bases, V lost 5 bases, and 14 bases had no gene match. CDR3 amino acids: CSVFIGAGGLGETQYF. CDR3 in DNA: TGCAGCGTTTTCATAGGAGCGGGGGGCCTAGGAGAGACCCAGTACTTC.

This chain connects TRBV30 to TRBJ1-2; TRBD1 matches 8 bases. Germline values: CDR1 GTSNPN, CDR2 SVGIG (reference sequence). The V segment lost 2 bases and the J segment 6 bases; nucleotides outside the gene matches: 5. The CDR3 extends over 13 amino acids. Here the CDR3 DNA reads TGTGCCTGGAGTCAGGACAGGGTGGATGGCTACACCTTC. Amino acid sequence: CAWSQDRVDGYTF.

The chain combines TRBV6-2 or TRBV6-3 with TRBJ1-5; 8 bases are a match to TRBD1. In germline, CDR1 is MNHEY, CDR2 SVGEGT. V was clipped by 5 bases and J by 2 bases; unmatched bases: 5. This CDR3 contains 15 residues. CDR3 sequence: CASSNGQGRNQPQHF. CDR3 nucleotides: TGTGCCAGCAGTAACGGACAGGGCCGCAATCAGCCCCAGCATTTT.

This chain links TRBV27 with TRBJ1-1; D may be TRBD1 (6 bases). Germline assignment: CDR1 MNHEY and CDR2 SMNVEV (reference sequence). The V end was cut by 6 bases, the J end by 3 bases, with 14 bases between. The CDR3 sequence is 14 residues long. CDR3: CASRQQGHDTEAFF. CDR3 nucleotides: TGTGCCAGCAGGCAACAGGGTCATGACACTGAAGCTTTCTTT.

The CDR3 protein is CAISGGLAATDTQYF. In nucleotides, the CDR3 is TGTGCCATCAGCGGGGGACTAGCGGCCACAGATACGCAGTATTTT. The chain is built from TRBV10-3 and TRBJ2-3; 11 bases agree with TRBD2. The V gene end was trimmed by 6 bases and the J gene end by 2 bases; junction bases not matched to a gene: 4. Germline CDR1 ENHRY, CDR2 SYGVKD. The CDR3 runs 15 residues.

The chain couples TRBV3-1 (or the pseudogene TRBV3-2) to TRBJ2-3; TRBD2 aligns across 8 bases. The V gene's germline CDR1 is LGHDT and CDR2 YNNKEL (reference sequence). Trimming removed 4 bases from V and 2 bases from J; junction bases left unmatched: 11. CDR3 length: 17 residues. CDR3 nucleotide sequence: TGTGCCAGCAGCCGACTCATGGGACTAGGGAACACAGATACGCAGTATTTT. This translates into CASSRLMGLGNTDTQYF.

The chain joins TRBV19 to TRBJ1-4, with TRBD1 matching over 9 bases. Germline values: CDR1 LNHDA, CDR2 SQIVND (reference sequence). There are 14 residues in the CDR3. The junction had 4 bases not matched to a gene; V was cut back by 9 bases and J by 2 bases. The CDR3, as DNA: TGTGCCAGCAAAGACAGGGGGACTAATGAAAAACTGTTTTTT. It specifies CASKDRGTNEKLFF.

V is TRBV7-9 and J is TRBJ1-1; D gene ambiguous. Germline CDR1 and CDR2: SEHNR and FQNEAQ (reference sequence). Trimming stripped 7 bases from V and 4 bases from J, with 7 bases between. The CDR3 is 11 amino acids. CDR3 DNA sequence: TGTGCCAGCAAGGCGGCCACTGAAGCTTTCTTT. It yields the protein CASKAATEAFF.

Here the CDR3 DNA reads TGTGCCAGCTCACCCTCCGGGAACTATGGCTACACCTTC. It yields the protein CASSPSGNYGYTF. The J gene is TRBJ1-2, the V gene TRBV18; D call uncertain. Trimming pared 3 bases from V and 2 bases from J, leaving 7 bases between. The V gene's germline CDR1 is KGHSH and CDR2 LQKENI. This CDR3 has 13 residues.

The chain employs TRBV19 and TRBJ2-7, with D possibly matching TRBD2 (6 bases). Germline CDR1 and CDR2: LNHDA and SQIVND (reference sequence). The V gene lost 3 bases and the J gene lost 4 bases, with 10 bases spanning the gap. The CDR3 has 13 residues. CDR3 sequence reads: CASSIFGSYEQYF. Here the CDR3 DNA reads TGTGCCAGTAGTATCTTCGGGAGTTACGAGCAGTACTTC. The variable domain in full, completed from reference TRBV19 and TRBJ2-7, reads DGGITQSPKYLFRKEGQNVTLSCEQNLNHDAMYWYRQDPGQGLRLIYYSQIVNDFQKGDIAEGYSVSREKKESFPLTVTSAQKNPTAFYLCASSIFGSYEQYFGPGTRLTVT.

The chain links TRBV7-3 to TRBJ1-2; TRBD1 might be the D (5 bases). Germline-derived CDR1 and CDR2 are SGHTA and FQGTGA. The CDR3 runs 13 residues. V dropped 2 bases and J dropped 8 bases, with 12 bases sitting between them. Here the CDR3 DNA reads TGTGCCAGCAGCTTACTGGGGGGTACCGGCTACACCTTC. It codes for CASSLLGGTGYTF.

The chain joins TRBV6-6 to TRBJ2-7; 8 nucleotides agree with TRBD1. V was clipped by 5 bases and J by 0 bases; unmatched bases: 6. The CDR3 totals 15 residues. Germline V gene sequence: CDR1 MNHNY, CDR2 SVGAGI (reference sequence). The DNA of the CDR3 is TGTGCCAGCAGTCCTGGACAGGGCTACTCCTACGAGCAGTACTTC. It encodes CASSPGQGYSYEQYF.

This chain joins TRBV5-1 and TRBJ2-2; 11 nucleotides match TRBD1. V lost 2 bases and J lost 7; bases outside the gene matches: 7. The germline CDR1 and CDR2 sequences are SGHRS and YFSETQ. The CDR3 extends over 16 amino acids. The CDR3 nucleotides are TGCGCCAGCAGCTTCGGACAGGGGGCGCAGAGCGGGGAGCTGTTTTTT. Protein: CASSFGQGAQSGELFF.

This clone was picked up a small number of times. This chain joins TRBV15 and TRBJ1-1, with a weak D call TRBD1 (5 bases). Per the germline V gene, CDR1 is LNHNV and CDR2 is YYDKDF (reference sequence). The V and J ends lost 0 bases and 2 bases respectively, with 13 bases between them. The CDR3 consists of 16 residues. The CDR3: CATSRDSVTENTEAFF. The CDR3 DNA is TGTGCCACCAGCAGAGATTCCGTGACAGAAAACACTGAAGCTTTCTTT.

The chain combines TRBV5-1 with TRBJ2-7, with D possibly TRBD2 on 5 matching bases. The CDR3 is made up of 17 amino acids. V dropped 0 bases and J dropped 1 base, with 17 bases sitting between them. Germline V CDR1 and CDR2: SGHRS, YFSETQ. CDR3 bases: TGCGCCAGCAGCTTGGGCGGACTGGCCGGACCGTCCTACGAGCAGTACTTC. It codes for CASSLGGLAGPSYEQYF.

This clone showed up just once. This chain uses TRBV4-1 with TRBJ1-4; 8 bases agree with TRBD1. The CDR3 contains 15 residues. After removal of 3 bases from V and 5 bases from J, the junction contained 5 bases not matched to a gene. The germline V gene encodes CDR1 MGHRA and CDR2 YSYEKL. Here the CDR3 DNA reads TGCGCCAGCAGCCAGTCCGGGACAGGAAATGAAAAACTGTTTTTT. Its protein product is CASSQSGTGNEKLFF.

V usage is TRBV29-1 and J usage is TRBJ2-1, with 9 nucleotides matching TRBD2. Germline CDR1 is SQVTM and CDR2 is ANQGSEA. This CDR3 is 11 amino acids long. The V and J ends lost 3 bases and 14 bases, in that order; junction bases with no gene match: 5. The CDR3 region has the DNA TGCAGCGTTGAGGGGACTAGCTTTGAGTTCTTC. This encodes CSVEGTSFEFF.

This chain connects TRBV27 to TRBJ1-5; D gene unclear. Trimming removed 5 bases from V and 3 bases from J, with 8 bases in between. CDR1 is MNHEY and CDR2 is SMNVEV in the germline V gene (reference sequence). The CDR3 runs to 13 residues. This CDR3 reads CASSVRDNQPQHF. In nucleotides, the CDR3 is TGTGCCAGCAGTGTCCGGGACAATCAGCCCCAGCATTTT.

This clone was observed a single time. The chain is built from TRBV19 and TRBJ1-2; D remains ambiguous. V dropped 1 base and J dropped 8 bases, with 20 bases sitting between them. The length of the CDR3 is 16 residues. CDR1 is LNHDA, CDR2 SQIVND, per germline (reference sequence). CDR3 sequence reads: CASSIGLTRARGGYTF. The CDR3 coding sequence is TGTGCCAGTAGTATAGGCCTAACCCGGGCCCGAGGGGGCTACACCTTC.

There are a few counts of this clone. The V gene is TRBV7-9, the J gene TRBJ2-1; 7 bases agree with TRBD1. Germline V CDR1 and CDR2: SEHNR, FQNEAQ (reference sequence). This CDR3 comprises 16 residues. V trimming: 1 base; J trimming: 8 bases; junction bases outside the gene matches: 11. The CDR3, as DNA: TGTGCCAGCAGCTTAGAGGCAGGGGGATTGATCCATGAGCAGTTCTTC. Its translation: CASSLEAGGLIHEQFF.

The V and J genes are TRBV18 and TRBJ2-7; TRBD2 might be the D (7 bases). This CDR3 has 15 residues. Trimming took 2 bases from V and 4 from J, leaving 15 bases between them. CDR1 KGHSH and CDR2 LQKENI come from the germline V gene. CDR3 amino acids: CASSPGGGPRYEQYF. CDR3 sequence (DNA): TGTGCCAGCTCACCAGGGGGGGGCCCACGGTACGAGCAGTACTTC.

V and J are TRBV11-2 and TRBJ2-5, with D maybe TRBD2 (5 bases). Germline V gives CDR1 SGHAT, CDR2 FQNNGV. The V end lost 5 bases, the J end lost 0 bases, and 13 bases lay between the germline ends. The CDR3 runs to 15 residues. The CDR3 spells CASSTLLANQETQYF. DNA of the CDR3: TGTGCCAGCAGCACCCTCTTAGCGAACCAAGAGACCCAGTACTTC. Supplemented by reference TRBV11-2 and TRBJ2-5, the full variable domain reads EAGVAQSPRYKIIEKRQSVAFWCNPISGHATLYWYQQILGQGPKLLIQFQNNGVVDDSQLPKDRFSAERLKGVDSTLKIQPAKLEDSAVYLCASSTLLANQETQYFGPGTRLLVL.

This clone has only one observation. This rearrangement joins TRBV5-3 to TRBJ1-2; 9 positions agree with TRBD1. TRBV5-3 carries the ORF label, with uncertain function. The V gene end was trimmed by 5 bases and the J gene end by 2 bases; junction bases not matched to a gene: 13. The CDR3 contains 17 residues. CDR3 bases: TGTGCCAGAAGACCGAAGAAACAGGGGGCGCAGAACTATGGCTACACCTTC. Translated: CARRPKKQGAQNYGYTF.

This clone has just one count. The V call is TRBV5-8, the J call TRBJ2-3; TRBD1 matches 10 bases. CDR3 length equals 15 residues. V was clipped by 3 bases and J by 1 base; unmatched bases: 2. The germline CDR1 and CDR2 sequences are SGHTS and YDEGEE. The CDR3 coding sequence is TGTGCCAGCAGCTCCGGGACAGGGGGCACAGATACGCAGTATTTT. This gives the protein CASSSGTGGTDTQYF.

This chain uses TRBV5-8 with TRBJ2-3; D not certain. The V end lost 0 bases, the J end lost 0 bases, and 14 bases lay between the germline ends. Germline V lookup: CDR1 SGHTS, CDR2 YDEGEE. The CDR3 length is 17 residues. The CDR3 region is CASSLARGFTSTDTQYF. In DNA, the CDR3 is TGTGCCAGCAGCTTGGCCAGAGGTTTCACTAGCACAGATACGCAGTATTTT.

V is TRBV6-5 and J is TRBJ2-1, with 11 nucleotides matching TRBD2. The CDR3 runs 15 residues. J lost 10 bases, V lost 1 base, and 6 bases had no gene match. Germline loops: CDR1 MNHEY, CDR2 SVGAGI. DNA for the CDR3: TGTGCCAGCAGTTACTTGGTAGCGGGGGGGAACGAGCAGTTCTTC. Its protein is CASSYLVAGGNEQFF.